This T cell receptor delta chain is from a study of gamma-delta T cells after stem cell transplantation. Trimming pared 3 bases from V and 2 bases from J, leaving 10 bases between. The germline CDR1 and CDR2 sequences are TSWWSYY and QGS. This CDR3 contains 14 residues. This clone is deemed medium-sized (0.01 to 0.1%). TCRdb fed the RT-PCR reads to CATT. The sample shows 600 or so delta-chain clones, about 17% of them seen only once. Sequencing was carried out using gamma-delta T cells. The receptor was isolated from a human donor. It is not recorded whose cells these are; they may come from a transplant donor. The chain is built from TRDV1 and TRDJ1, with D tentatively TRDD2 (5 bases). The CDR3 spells CALGDPSRTDKLIF. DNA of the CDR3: TGTGCTCTTGGGGATCCTTCGAGAACCGATAAACTCATCTTT.